This TCR beta chain stems from a study of blood T cells in healthy people across ages. Primers used in a second PCR of about 6 to 11 cycles were a sample-barcoded 5' primer and a J-beta primer mix. Each CDR3 protein gets one entry after TCRdb re-called the 5' RACE reads with MiXCR. The repertoire consists of 600,000 to 800,000 distinct CDR3 sequences, with around 21% occurring once and the leading ten covering 3.5% to 4%. The study's findings and limits: Roughly linearly, TCR beta diversity per million T cells fell as age increased. Lack of knowledge of donor CMV status possibly confounded expanded clonotype changes. Underestimates were what the diversity estimates from one million T cells were considered to be.

Concerning this clonotype itself: Its antigen is unidentified.

Total RNA, at least 5.5 micrograms per sample, came from PBMCs. The germline CDR1 and CDR2 sequences are ENHRY and SYGVKD. V was pared by 0 bases and J by 2 bases, with 12 bases between. The length of the CDR3 is 16 residues. The rearrangement uses TRBV10-3 and TRBJ2-3, with D hard to call. The origin of this receptor is a man aged 70 or older in good health. Sequenced sample: blood. CDR3 DNA sequence: TGTGCCATCAGTGAGTCGGGCGAGACCCACACAGATACGCAGTATTTT. This gives the protein CAISESGETHTDTQYF.